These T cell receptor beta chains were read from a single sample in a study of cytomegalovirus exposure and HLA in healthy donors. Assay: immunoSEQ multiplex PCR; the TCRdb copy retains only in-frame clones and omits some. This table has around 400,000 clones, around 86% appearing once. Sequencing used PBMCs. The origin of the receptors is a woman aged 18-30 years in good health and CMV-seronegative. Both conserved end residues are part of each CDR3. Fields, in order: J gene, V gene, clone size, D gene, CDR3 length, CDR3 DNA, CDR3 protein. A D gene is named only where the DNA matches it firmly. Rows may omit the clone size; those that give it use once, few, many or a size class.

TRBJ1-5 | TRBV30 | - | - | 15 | TGTGCCTGGAGTGCAAGGGGAGGGTTCAATCAGCCCCAGCATTTT | CAWSARGGFNQPQHF
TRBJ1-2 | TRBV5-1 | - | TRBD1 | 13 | TGCGCCAGCAGCATAGGGACAGTCTATGGCTACACCTTC | CASSIGTVYGYTF
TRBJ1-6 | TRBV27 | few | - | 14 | TGTGCCAGCAGCGGACCGGGATATAATTCACCCCTCCACTTT | CASSGPGYNSPLHF
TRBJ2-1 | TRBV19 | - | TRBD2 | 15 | TGTGCCAGTAGTATAACTAGCGGGAGAGGCAATGAGCAGTTCTTC | CASSITSGRGNEQFF
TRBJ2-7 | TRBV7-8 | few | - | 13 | TGTGCCAGCAGCTTAGGGGGGCCCGAAGAGCAGTACTTC | CASSLGGPEEQYF
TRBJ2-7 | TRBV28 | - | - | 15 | TGTGCCAGCAGTTCTCTCACACCTTCTTTATACGAGCAGTACTTC | CASSSLTPSLYEQYF
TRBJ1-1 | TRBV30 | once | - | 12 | TGTGCCTGGAGTGCGGGGTTAGTCGAGGCTTTCTTT | CAWSAGLVEAFF
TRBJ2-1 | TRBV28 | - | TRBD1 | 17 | TGTGCCAGCAGTTTATACCGGGACAGAGATTCCTACAATGAGCAGTTCTTC | CASSLYRDRDSYNEQFF
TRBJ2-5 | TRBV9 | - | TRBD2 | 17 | TGTGCCAGCAGCCCAAGGACTAGCGGGGGGACTCAAGAGACCCAGTACTTC | CASSPRTSGGTQETQYF
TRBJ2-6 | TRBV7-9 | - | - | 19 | TGTGCCAGCAGCTGGGGGCCCGGGACGCCCAGGTCTGGGGCCAACGTCCTGACTTTC | CASSWGPGTPRSGANVLTF